This T cell receptor (beta chain) was documented in a study of T-cell memory formation after mild COVID-19. Overall study findings and caveats: Memory sampled before infection contained some responding clones, suggesting cross-reactive memory joined. Clones from the second wave (peaking day 37) had unconfirmed SARS-CoV-2 specificity. CM and EM subsets held most contracting CD4+ clones; EMRA held CD8+ ones.

TCRdb re-analysed the 5' RACE reads in MiXCR, keeping a single row per CDR3 protein. Found here are a few hundred thousand distinct CDR3 sequences, roughly 17% of them singletons; the top ten hold about 23%. This clonotype appeared many times. No antigen is known for it. Germline V gives CDR1 SGHRS, CDR2 YFSETQ. The length of the CDR3 is 13 residues. Trimming removed 2 bases at V and 3 bases at J, with 8 bases between. Sequenced sample: PBMCs or a T cell subset sorted from them (not recorded which). This receptor was identified in a man younger than 30 who had mild COVID-19 (a few samples of this study predate the infection). Cell type and time point are not known. The rearrangement uses TRBV5-1 and TRBJ2-5; D ambiguous. As DNA, the CDR3 is TGCGCCAGCAGCTTCAACCCTGAAGAGACCCAGTACTTC. Amino acids: CASSFNPEETQYF.